This T cell receptor beta chain was identified in a study of human versus mouse CDR3 diversity and MHC coevolution. The J segment lost 2 bases and the V segment lost 6 bases, leaving 3 bases of the junction unmatched. Looked up from germline, CDR1 is PRHDT and CDR2 is FYEKMQ (reference sequence). This CDR3 has 14 residues. Study outcomes and limitations: Approximately 1.6 million TCR beta clonotypes were estimated for humans, the largest repertoire. Among all groups, most of the three human donors showed least clonal inequality.

In regard to this clone: Its specificity is unknown.

Naive CD4 T cells, CD45RO-negative and CD62L-positive, were flow-sorted from PBMCs. Profiled with immunoSEQ multiplex PCR; TCRdb holds only in-frame clones, not every one. In the table there are about 83,000 clones, around 92% of which are singletons. The TCR originated in a person between 25 and 69 years old in good health. The specimen sequenced was naive CD4+ T cells from blood. Subset reported: CD45RO-negative CD62L-positive naive CD4 T cells. The chain is built from TRBV13 and TRBJ2-7; 11 bases map to TRBD2. CDR3 bases: TGTGCCAGCAGGATAGCGGGGGGGCCCTACGAGCAGTACTTC. Translating it yields CASRIAGGPYEQYF.